The 17 T cell receptor beta chains listed next were all sequenced from one sample in a study of cytomegalovirus exposure and HLA in healthy donors. The PCR had 60 Vbeta and 13 Jbeta primers. Some clones are missing from TCRdb's copy, which holds only in-frame ones; the method was immunoSEQ multiplex PCR. The data hold some 95,000 clones, with around four fifths observed a single time. Sample: PBMCs. These receptors originate from a man aged 45-65 years in good health and CMV-seropositive.

V and J are TRBV18 and TRBJ2-5, with 8 bases that match TRBD1. Germline assignment: CDR1 KGHSH and CDR2 LQKENI. The CDR3 contains 14 residues. J lost 5 bases, V lost 5 bases, and 7 bases had no gene match. The chain's CDR3 is CASSFQGAVETQYF. In DNA form, the CDR3 reads TGTGCCAGCTCATTCCAGGGGGCAGTTGAGACCCAGTACTTC.

For the CDR3, the DNA is TGTGCCAGCAGCCCGGCAGGGTATGTGAACACTGAAGCTTTCTTT. Translation: CASSPAGYVNTEAFF. The chain joins TRBV7-2 to TRBJ1-1; possibly TRBD1 for D (5 bases). The V and J ends lost 5 bases and 0 bases respectively, with 13 bases between them. The CDR3 totals 15 residues. Germline V gene sequence: CDR1 SGHTA, CDR2 FQGNSA.

Worth noting for this clone: Its ends do not fully match the called genes, so a read error is possible. The genes are TRBV4-1 and TRBJ1-2; weak D call: TRBD1 (6 bases). CDR3 length equals 16 residues. Germline CDR1 is MGHRA and CDR2 is YSYEKL. The CDR3 sequence: CASSQDRLGGDYGYPF. CDR3 DNA: TGCGCCAGCAGCCAAGATAGATTAGGGGGGGACTATGGCTACCCCTTC.

In this sample, this clone turned up once. The V gene is TRBV19, the J gene TRBJ1-2, with 7 bases aligning to TRBD1. The CDR3 runs to 13 residues. Germline V CDR1 and CDR2: LNHDA, SQIVND (reference sequence). V trimming: 4 bases; J trimming: 7 bases; junction bases outside the gene matches: 6. The CDR3 DNA is TGTGCCAGTAGTAGACAGGGAAGAGGTGGCTACACCTTC. This translates into CASSRQGRGGYTF.

Points on this clone: A junction boundary mismatches the germline segment, possibly from a read error. The rearrangement joins TRBV28 to TRBJ1-5; TRBD1 matches at 12 bases. CDR1 is MDHEN and CDR2 is SYDVKM in the germline V gene. The CDR3 contains 15 residues. In DNA form, the CDR3 reads TGTGCCAGCAGTGCCGGGACAGGGGGCGAACAGCCCCAGAATTTT. It specifies CASSAGTGGEQPQNF. Filled out from reference TRBV28 and TRBJ1-5, the complete variable domain reads DVKVTQSSRYLVKRTGEKVFLECVQDMDHENMFWYRQDPGLGLRLIYFSYDVKMKEKGDIPEGYSVSREKKERFSLILESASTNQTSMYLCASSAGTGGEQPQNFGDGTRLSIL.

The rearrangement joins TRBV7-2 to TRBJ2-7, with TRBD2 matching 7 bases. Germline trimming cut 4 bases from V and 0 bases from J; bases unmatched to any gene: 3. The CDR3 spans 14 residues. The germline V gene encodes CDR1 SGHTA and CDR2 FQGNSA. CDR3 in amino acids: CASSSGGSSYEQYF. In DNA form, the CDR3 reads TGTGCCAGCAGCTCCGGGGGGAGCTCCTACGAGCAGTACTTC.

This clone was counted a few times. The chain uses TRBV7-2 and TRBJ2-2, with D unresolved. V lost 11 bases, J lost 1 base, and 11 bases lay in between. The germline V gene has CDR1 SGHTA and CDR2 FQGNSA. The CDR3 extends over 13 amino acids. CDR3 in amino acids: CASEARNTGELFF. DNA for the CDR3: TGTGCCTCAGAGGCGAGGAACACCGGGGAGCTGTTTTTT.

In its sample, this clone was seen once. J is TRBJ1-5 and V is TRBV19; TRBD1 agrees at 8 bases. Germline V CDR1 and CDR2: LNHDA, SQIVND (reference sequence). CDR3 size: 15 residues. The V and J ends lost 7 bases and 5 bases, in that order; junction bases with no gene match: 10. DNA for the CDR3: TGTGCCAGTACCAGGGGCAGGGGGCAAGATCAGCCCCAGCATTTT. This translates into CASTRGRGQDQPQHF. The variable domain in full, completed from reference TRBV19 and TRBJ1-5, reads DGGITQSPKYLFRKEGQNVTLSCEQNLNHDAMYWYRQDPGQGLRLIYYSQIVNDFQKGDIAEGYSVSREKKESFPLTVTSAQKNPTAFYLCASTRGRGQDQPQHFGDGTRLSIL.

The rearrangement joins TRBV27 to TRBJ2-1, with D possibly being TRBD1 (5 bases). This CDR3 region has 12 residues. V lost 7 bases and J lost 5, with 9 bases in between. Germline-derived CDR1 and CDR2 are MNHEY and SMNVEV (reference sequence). CDR3 in amino acids: CASTGADNEQFF. The CDR3 nucleotides are TGTGCCAGCACTGGGGCCGACAATGAGCAGTTCTTC.

The chain links TRBV28 to TRBJ1-1; tentative D call: TRBD1 (6 bases). Trimming cost V 2 bases and J 12 bases, with 13 bases left between them. The CDR3 spans 12 residues. From germline, CDR1 is MDHEN and CDR2 SYDVKM. The CDR3 spells CASSLLQGSSFF. For the CDR3, the DNA is TGTGCCAGCAGTTTACTACAGGGATCCTCTTTCTTT.

The rearrangement uses TRBV28 and TRBJ1-6, with 10 nucleotides matching TRBD1. The V and J ends lost 3 bases and 8 bases, in that order; junction bases with no gene match: 16. Looked up from germline, CDR1 is MDHEN and CDR2 is SYDVKM. The CDR3 extends over 19 amino acids. CDR3 coding DNA: TGTGCCAGCAGTTTTGTTGCGGGAGGGTGGGACAGGGGCGATTCACCCCTCCACTTT. This translates into CASSFVAGGWDRGDSPLHF.

As to this clone: Within the sample, other DNA sequences also encode this same CDR3. This chain uses TRBV30 with TRBJ2-1, with 11 bases that match TRBD2. This CDR3 comprises 16 residues. Germline V CDR1 and CDR2: GTSNPN, SVGIG (reference sequence). V lost 1 base, J lost 0 bases, and 2 bases stayed unmatched. The CDR3, as DNA: TGTGCCTGGAGTGGACTAGCGGGAAGCTCCTACAATGAGCAGTTCTTC. It encodes CAWSGLAGSSYNEQFF.

J is TRBJ2-5 and V is TRBV5-1, with D tentatively TRBD1 (5 bases). This CDR3 comprises 17 residues. Trimming took off 0 bases at V and 0 bases at J, with 15 bases between the two ends. CDR1 and CDR2 from the germline V gene are SGHRS and YFSETQ. The DNA for the CDR3 is TGCGCCAGCAGCTTGGTCGAGTTGGACATGTACCAAGAGACCCAGTACTTC. Protein: CASSLVELDMYQETQYF.

The chain links TRBV2 to TRBJ2-5; D possibly corresponds to TRBD1 (8 bases). Germline CDR1 SNHLY, CDR2 FYNNEI. Trimming stripped 9 bases from V and 3 bases from J, with 32 bases between. The CDR3 has 19 residues. CDR3 region: CARAPQAPGWTGREETQYF. CDR3 coding DNA: TGTGCCAGGGCGCCCCAGGCCCCGGGCTGGACAGGGAGGGAAGAGACCCAGTACTTC.

This clone is a singleton in its sample. This chain uses TRBV7-8 with TRBJ2-3; 10 bases agree with TRBD2. The J segment lost 0 bases and the V segment lost 6 bases, leaving 9 bases of the junction unmatched. There are 17 residues in the CDR3. CDR1 and CDR2 (germline): SGHVS, FQNEAQ. DNA for the CDR3: TGTGCCAGCAGTCCTCTAGCGGGGGTTTCTAGCACAGATACGCAGTATTTT. This sequence encodes CASSPLAGVSSTDTQYF.

The chain has TRBV5-1 and TRBJ1-2; D ambiguous. The germline V and J ends were trimmed by 0 bases and 8 bases, with 14 bases remaining between them. The CDR3 covers 14 residues. In germline, CDR1 is SGHRS, CDR2 YFSETQ. This CDR3 is CASSLGEVMQGYTF. CDR3 sequence (DNA): TGCGCCAGCAGCTTGGGAGAGGTTATGCAGGGCTACACCTTC.

The gene calls are TRBV4-2 and TRBJ1-4; TRBD1 matches at 9 bases. Unmatched junction bases numbered 7, after V lost 0 bases and J lost 8 bases. This CDR3 has 16 residues. Looked up from germline, CDR1 is LGHNA and CDR2 is YNFKEQ. Here the CDR3 reads CASSQDTGGVGEKLFF. The CDR3 nucleotides are TGTGCCAGCAGCCAAGATACAGGGGGCGTGGGGGAAAAACTGTTTTTT.